These T cell receptor beta chains were read from a single sample in a study of cytomegalovirus exposure and HLA in healthy donors. Libraries were prepared by immunoSEQ multiplex PCR; TCRdb keeps only in-frame clonotypes and omits some of them. The table lists about 150,000 clones, around 74% of them singletons. Sequencing was performed on PBMCs. Receptors were obtained from a man in his late teens or twenties in good health and CMV-seronegative. The conserved cysteine and the conserved F or W are not part of the CDR3 here. Clone size is not always given. Where it is, it says once, few, many or a class for expanded clones.

clone size	V gene	CDR3 protein
.	TRBV7-9	SSSLTGTSGF
.	TRBV7-9	SSSSLGGGGAGELF
.	TRBV5-5	ASSLAPKNYGYT
.	TRBV11-2	ASSLGSYGYT
.	TRBV28	ASSESYGYT
.	TRBV7-6	ASSYSDRVGYEQY
.	TRBV19	ASSLAKRSGETQY
.	TRBV29-1	SVDRGNYGYT
.	TRBV11-3	ASSLDAGTSYEQY
.	TRBV4-3	ASSPLEGHYEQY
.	TRBV19	ASSLSTAPNEKLF
.	TRBV2	ASARTGHFDEQF
.	TRBV5-1	ASSLESGGPRSYEQY
.	TRBV9	ASSAGTDSYEQY
few	TRBV9	ASSVGGALWDNEQF
.	TRBV9	ASSFTPAGAYEQY
.	TRBV23-1	ASPGGGAVGNEQF
.	TRBV28	ASSRGQDYGYT
.	TRBV6-4	ASKVAANPGTGELF
.	TRBV5-1	ASSLVGAGNQPQH
.	TRBV7-8	ASSLQEDTEAF
once	TRBV5-1	ASSSSIKGGIYNEQF
.	TRBV7-9	ASTRLYTEAF
few	TRBV28	ASSKRGETQY
.	TRBV9	ASSVGPLGGEQY
.	TRBV5-6	ASRPTYRANSPLH
.	TRBV27	ASSLYLEAKETQY
.	TRBV25-1	ASSESPLGTDTQY
.	TRBV30	AWSSQVRSNQPQH
.	TRBV7-8	ASSLFQGSYEQY
few	TRBV25-1	ASSVEESNQPQH
.	TRBV6-5	ASSFAGANVLT
.	TRBV28	ASRPGQGNYGYT
.	TRBV7-9	SSSLDGGGSYEQY
.	TRBV6-6	ASSYSSSSNQPQH
.	TRBV7-9	SSSHADRALSTDTQY
.	TRBV5-1	ASSLDGQLNYGYT
few	TRBV19	ASSIGGFPSYEQY
.	TRBV7-6	ASSATGKTYEQY
.	TRBV15	ATSRVKEIAGYNEQF
once	TRBV13	ASSLVAADNEQF
.	TRBV9	ASSVSLISYNEQF
.	TRBV5-4	ASSPGGGTYYTEAF
.	TRBV25-1	ASSEFGFGNRGYEQY
.	TRBV5-5	ASSLGQGAGGNTIY
.	TRBV29-1	SVSPHQEGRRETQY
.	TRBV7-6	ASSTWDYHTDTQY
.	TRBV2	ASSEQGGGAGDTQY
once	TRBV19	ASSIGFHDINQPQH
once	TRBV9	ASSVDTGTGSYEQY
many	TRBV2	ASSALRQPQH
.	TRBV19	ASIRTGEYYGYT
.	TRBV5-4	ASSTKLAGAAGEQF
.	TRBV4-3	ASSQALGGANTEAF
.	TRBV29-1	SVDSGQETQY
.	TRBV5-1	ASSLDRGEGQPQH
.	TRBV7-8	ASSLAPSGRLTGELF
.	TRBV10-2	ASRDLIAGGTETQY
.	TRBV2	ASRGQGYSGANVLT